Following are 18 T cell receptor delta chains from one sample sequenced in a study of Vδ1+ human thymocytes. Extracted RNA was reverse transcribed into cDNA. The CDR3 regions were amplified by multiplex PCR from V-gene primers to a constant-region primer. TCRdb reanalysed the multiplex PCR reads via CATT. The table records tens of thousands of delta-chain clones, approximately 15% of them present only once. No antigen has been identified for these receptors. Findings and limits, study-wide: Thymic TRG and TRD repertoires appeared highly polyclonal, with Gaussian CDR3 length distributions.

Sequencing input: Vdelta1+ gamma-delta thymocytes from the thymus. Subset meaning: FACS-sorted CD3+ TCRalphabeta- TCRVdelta1+ TCRVdelta2- thymocytes. These receptors originate from a girl in the first two years of life who had congenital heart surgery.

This rearrangement joins TRDV1 to TRDJ1; 8 bases are a match to TRDD3. The V segment lost 3 bases and the J segment 0 bases; nucleotides outside the gene matches: 21. CDR3 length: 21 residues. Germline V gene data show CDR1 as TSWWSYY and CDR2 as QGS. The CDR3 sequence: CALGDPLGSYWGSAYTDKLIF. The CDR3 DNA reads as TGTGCTCTTGGGGACCCCCTTGGCTCGTACTGGGGGTCTGCGTACACCGATAAACTCATCTTT.

The gene calls are TRDV1 and TRDJ1; 8 bases align to TRDD3. This CDR3 is built from 21 residues. Germline CDR1 is TSWWSYY and CDR2 is QGS. The V and J ends lost 0 bases and 0 bases, in that order; junction bases with no gene match: 18. CDR3 residues: CALGELHPPRRDWGYTDKLIF. CDR3 nucleotide sequence: TGTGCTCTTGGGGAACTACATCCCCCGCGCCGCGACTGGGGGTACACCGATAAACTCATCTTT.

The chain uses TRDV1 and TRDJ1, with D perhaps TRDD3 (6 bases). CDR1 TSWWSYY and CDR2 QGS come from the germline V gene. The CDR3 is 25 amino acids. Trimming removed 2 bases from V and 1 base from J, with 41 bases in between. Written as DNA, the CDR3 is TGTGCTCTTGGGGAAAAGGTTATCCCCCCCGGGTGGTGGGGGCCGCTCTCTGCTTCCACCGATAAACTCATCTTT. Translation gives CALGEKVIPPGWWGPLSASTDKLIF.

This clone was seen a handful of times. This chain joins TRDV1 and TRDJ1; 9 bases are a match to TRDD3. This CDR3 has 21 amino acids. CDR1 and CDR2 (germline): TSWWSYY, QGS. V shed 4 bases, J shed 0 bases, and the junction held 21 bases outside the gene matches. In nucleotides, the CDR3 is TGTGCTCTTGGGGGACGAGGATCCAACTGGGGGACGCCCCTGTACACCGATAAACTCATCTTT. This sequence encodes CALGGRGSNWGTPLYTDKLIF.

The chain carries TRDV1 and TRDJ1, with TRDD3 as a possible D gene (5 bases). The CDR3 is 23 amino acids. Germline V gene data show CDR1 as TSWWSYY and CDR2 as QGS. Trimming pared 2 bases from V and 1 base from J, leaving 35 bases between. The chain's CDR3 is CALGEVNPTGIGTVKKCTDKLIF. CDR3 DNA: TGTGCTCTTGGGGAAGTAAACCCCACTGGAATCGGGACCGTGAAGAAGTGCACCGATAAACTCATCTTT.

J is TRDJ1 and V is TRDV1, with 10 bases that match TRDD3. J lost 0 bases, V lost 2 bases, and 27 bases had no gene match. The CDR3 contains 24 residues. Per germline, CDR1 TSWWSYY and CDR2 QGS. The chain's CDR3 is CALGEKGIWGISGPGSPYTDKLIF. In DNA form, the CDR3 reads TGTGCTCTTGGGGAAAAGGGAATCTGGGGGATAAGTGGACCAGGCTCCCCGTACACCGATAAACTCATCTTT.

This clone was detected only a few times. This chain joins TRDV1 and TRDJ1; no clear D. This CDR3 has 14 amino acids. In germline, CDR1 is TSWWSYY, CDR2 QGS. Trimming took off 3 bases at V and 3 bases at J, with 11 bases between the two ends. The CDR3 is CALGEPLLADKLIF. In nucleotides, the CDR3 is TGTGCTCTTGGGGAGCCTTTGCTGGCCGATAAACTCATCTTT.

In this sample, this clone turned up a few times. The V call is TRDV1, the J call TRDJ1; 8 bases line up with TRDD3. Germline assignment: CDR1 TSWWSYY and CDR2 QGS. V lost 0 bases, J lost 0 bases, and 18 bases stayed unmatched. CDR3 length equals 21 residues. The CDR3 bases are TGTGCTCTTGGGGAACTCCCTTACTGGGGGTTAAATGTATCGTACACCGATAAACTCATCTTT. Amino acid sequence: CALGELPYWGLNVSYTDKLIF.

This clone came up a few times. The chain links TRDV1 to TRDJ1; the D gene is possibly TRDD2 (6 bases). Germline values: CDR1 TSWWSYY, CDR2 QGS. This CDR3 contains 18 residues. V shed 3 bases and J shed 0 bases, with 20 bases lying between them. The CDR3 nucleotides read TGTGCTCTTGGGGACCTTCCGGGCCCTACCCCCAACACCGATAAACTCATCTTT. Its translation is CALGDLPGPTPNTDKLIF.

This clone was detected a few times. J is TRDJ1 and V is TRDV1; 8 positions match TRDD3. J gave up 0 bases and V 1 base, and 19 bases lay outside the gene matches. Germline V gene sequence: CDR1 TSWWSYY, CDR2 QGS. The CDR3 extends over 21 amino acids. The CDR3 reads CALGERSQEGTGGPYTDKLIF. The CDR3 bases are TGTGCTCTTGGGGAACGTTCCCAAGAGGGTACTGGGGGTCCGTACACCGATAAACTCATCTTT.

On this clone itself: This same CDR3 is encoded by further DNA sequences in the sample. This rearrangement joins TRDV2 to TRDJ1; 12 nucleotides line up with TRDD3. J was trimmed by 10 bases and V by 7 bases; bases with no gene match: 15. The germline gives CDR1 GEAIGNYY, CDR2 EKD. The length of the CDR3 is 15 residues. The CDR3 here is CACFKSSGGYARLIF. In nucleotides, the CDR3 is TGTGCCTGCTTCAAGTCGTCTGGGGGATACGCGAGACTCATCTTT.

With regard to this clone: It may be a read error: a sequence one base away is much more abundant. The sample holds other DNA sequences that translate to the same CDR3. This chain connects TRAV29/DV5 to TRDJ1; possibly TRDD3 for D (5 bases). The CDR3 loop spans 17 amino acids. The V gene's germline CDR1 is NSMFDY and CDR2 ISSIKDK. For the CDR3, the DNA is TGTGCCCCAAAGTGGGTACTAAGACCCGGGGACGACGATAAACTCATCTTT. Translating it yields CAPKWVLRPGDDDKLIF.

This clone occurred a few times. This chain joins TRDV1 and TRDJ1, with TRDD3 matching 8 bases. Unmatched junction bases numbered 35, after V lost 5 bases and J lost 0 bases. This CDR3 contains 25 residues. Per the germline V gene, CDR1 is TSWWSYY and CDR2 is QGS. The CDR3 DNA is TGTGCTCTTGGGCCCGCCTGGCCCAAGGTTCGGTGGGGGATCCTAGACACTTCGTACACCGATAAACTCATCTTT. It yields the protein CALGPAWPKVRWGILDTSYTDKLIF.

This clone showed up just a few times. This rearrangement joins TRDV1 to TRDJ1; 8 bases are shared with TRDD3. Unmatched junction bases numbered 19, after V lost 4 bases and J lost 9 bases. This CDR3 region has 17 residues. Germline V gives CDR1 TSWWSYY, CDR2 QGS. DNA for the CDR3: TGTGCTCTTGGGGGGGCCTCCTCACCGTCTGGGGGAGGGGAACTCATCTTT. It is translated as CALGGASSPSGGGELIF.

This clone is medium-sized (0.01 to 0.1%) by share. This chain joins TRDV2 and TRDJ1, with unresolved D. The V and J ends lost 3 bases and 4 bases respectively, with 11 bases between them. Germline values: CDR1 GEAIGNYY, CDR2 EKD. The CDR3 length is 13 residues. CDR3: CACDHLVIDKLIF. As DNA, the CDR3 is TGTGCCTGTGACCACCTAGTCATCGATAAACTCATCTTT.

The V and J genes are TRDV1 and TRDJ1; 13 positions agree with TRDD3. The germline gives CDR1 TSWWSYY, CDR2 QGS. Unmatched junction bases numbered 20, after V lost 2 bases and J lost 2 bases. The CDR3 covers 22 residues. For the CDR3, the DNA is TGTGCTCTTGGGGAAAACGGCTCCTCGAAACTGGGGGATACGCGGGAAACCGATAAACTCATCTTT. Amino acid sequence: CALGENGSSKLGDTRETDKLIF.

Only a few counts were recorded for this clone. The chain combines TRDV1 with TRDJ1; TRDD3 agrees at 12 bases. The J segment lost 7 bases and the V segment lost 3 bases, leaving 24 bases of the junction unmatched. Germline lookup yields CDR1 TSWWSYY and CDR2 QGS. The CDR3 length is 21 residues. CDR3 bases: TGTGCTCTTGGGGATTTATCCTACCCAAGTACTGGGGGATACTCCACCTGTAAACTCATCTTT. Translation gives CALGDLSYPSTGGYSTCKLIF.

The chain uses TRDV1 and TRDJ1, with a tentative D call TRDD2 (5 bases). The CDR3 totals 20 residues. Trimming cost V 0 bases and J 2 bases, with 25 bases left between them. Germline CDR1 is TSWWSYY and CDR2 is QGS. CDR3 sequence reads: CALGELSLRGEKRETDKLIF. The CDR3 DNA reads as TGTGCTCTTGGGGAACTCTCCCTACGAGGCGAAAAGCGAGAGACCGATAAACTCATCTTT.